This entry lists 17 T cell receptor beta chains sequenced from one sample in a study of identical twins (TCRdb year 2016). The library was produced with 5' RACE. The run used an Illumina HiSeq 2000. In-frame beta chains were kept once TCRdb had trimmed the public reads at Q25 with fastp and called clones with MiXCR. Duplicate CDR3 protein sequences are folded into a single record with the most common DNA and genes. The table for this sample lists 350,000 or so distinct CDR3 sequences; about 12% of them were counted only once. The top ten clones comprise roughly 7.8% of the sample. These data were likewise used in another study, on yellow fever vaccine responses in identical twins.

Sequenced sample: CD8+ T cells sorted from blood. Every receptor here comes from a woman under 30 in good health.

This chain connects TRBV13 to TRBJ2-7; 7 nucleotides match TRBD2. This CDR3 has 17 residues. CDR1 PRHDT and CDR2 FYEKMQ come from the germline V gene (reference sequence). The junction had 19 bases not matched to a gene; V was cut back by 2 bases and J by 9 bases. The CDR3 loop is CASSLRLAEEGRFPQYF. The CDR3 nucleotides read TGTGCCAGCAGCTTAAGGCTAGCGGAGGAGGGGAGGTTCCCGCAGTACTTC.

This clonotype showed up just a few times. CDR3 bases: TGTGCCAGCAGTTTTGTCCAGGACACAGATACGCAGTATTTT. The encoded protein is CASSFVQDTDTQYF. J is TRBJ2-3 and V is TRBV27, with unresolved D. V lost 3 bases to trimming and J lost 2 bases, with 9 bases between them. Germline V lookup: CDR1 MNHEY, CDR2 SMNVEV (reference sequence). This CDR3 comprises 14 residues.

In this sample, this clonotype turned up many times. An end of the junction differs from the germline gene, which may be a read error. The chain combines TRBV7-9 with TRBJ1-1; D remains unclear. The CDR3 contains 12 residues. Germline-derived CDR1 and CDR2 are SEHNR and FQNEAQ (reference sequence). CDR3 sequence: CASSLAGSEAFF. The CDR3 region has the DNA TGCGCCAGCAGCTTGGCGGGGAGTGAAGCTTTCTTT. The full variable domain, with the rest looked up from reference TRBV7-9 and TRBJ1-1, is DTGVSQNPRHKITKRGQNVTFRCDPISEHNRLYWYRQTLGQGPEFLTYFQNEAQLEKSRLLSDRFSAERPKGSFSTLEIQRTEQGDSAMYLCASSLAGSEAFFGQGTRLTVV.

This clonotype was counted many times. The chain recombines TRBV7-6 with TRBJ2-3, with D unresolved. V lost 5 bases and J lost 2, with 5 bases in between. CDR3 length: 12 amino acids. The germline V gene has CDR1 SGHVS and CDR2 FNYEAQ. For the CDR3, the DNA is TGTGCCAGCAGCAGCTACACAGATACGCAGTATTTT. This sequence encodes CASSSYTDTQYF.

This clonotype was observed many times. The genes are TRBV12-3 or TRBV12-4 and TRBJ2-1, with D maybe TRBD2 (6 bases). V was clipped by 7 bases and J by 8 bases, with 18 bases between them. The length of the CDR3 is 14 residues. The CDR3 nucleotides read TGTGCCAGCAACGTGGGGGGACTGGGCGATGAGCAGTTCTTC. Protein sequence: CASNVGGLGDEQFF.

This clonotype was seen a handful of times. This chain connects TRBV4-1 to TRBJ2-7; 10 nucleotides agree with TRBD2. Germline V gene data show CDR1 as MGHRA and CDR2 as YSYEKL. The junction had 8 bases not matched to a gene; V was cut back by 0 bases and J by 6 bases. CDR3 length equals 16 residues. The CDR3: CASSQEGASGRREQYF. The CDR3 DNA sequence: TGCGCCAGCAGCCAAGAAGGGGCTAGCGGGAGACGCGAGCAGTACTTC.

This clonotype has more than one count but fewer than ten. This chain joins TRBV7-9 and TRBJ2-5, with no clear D. Germline lookup yields CDR1 SEHNR and CDR2 FQNEAQ (reference sequence). The germline V and J ends were trimmed by 5 bases and 3 bases, with 13 bases remaining between them. The CDR3 runs to 14 residues. In nucleotides, the CDR3 is TGTGCCAGCAGCACAATCACAGAAAAAGAGACCCAGTACTTC. This sequence encodes CASSTITEKETQYF.

This clonotype was picked up a small number of times. The chain links TRBV7-6 to TRBJ1-1; D gene uncertain. The germline V and J ends were trimmed by 1 base and 2 bases, with 14 bases remaining between them. Germline V gene sequence: CDR1 SGHVS, CDR2 FNYEAQ. This CDR3 contains 16 residues. This chain's CDR3 is CASSLGNRPGNTEAFF. DNA for the CDR3: TGTGCCAGCAGCTTAGGCAACCGGCCCGGAAACACTGAAGCTTTCTTT.

This clonotype was seen ten or more times. The chain is built from TRBV24-1 and TRBJ2-3; TRBD1 aligns across 8 bases. V lost 3 bases to trimming and J lost 4 bases; unmatched junction nucleotides: 5. There are 15 residues in the CDR3. Germline V lookup: CDR1 KGHDR, CDR2 SFDVKD. DNA for the CDR3: TGTGCCACCAGTGATCCGGACAGGGCCCCAGATACGCAGTATTTT. Translated: CATSDPDRAPDTQYF.

The V gene is TRBV5-1, the J gene TRBJ2-2; D remains ambiguous. CDR1 and CDR2 from the germline V gene are SGHRS and YFSETQ. The germline V and J ends were trimmed by 4 bases and 5 bases, with 9 bases remaining between them. The CDR3 covers 13 residues. In DNA form, the CDR3 reads TGCGCCAGCAGCATCGACTCGACCGGGGAGCTGTTTTTT. Translated: CASSIDSTGELFF.

The rearrangement joins TRBV24-1 to TRBJ2-5; D might be TRBD2 (6 bases). Germline V gene lookup returns CDR1 KGHDR and CDR2 SFDVKD. V was shortened by 1 base and J by 5 bases, with 13 bases between the two germline ends. This CDR3 region has 15 residues. DNA of the CDR3: TGTGCCACCAGTGATTTTTCTAGCGTGGGGGAGACCCAGTACTTC. Translated: CATSDFSSVGETQYF.

About this clonotype itself: A clone one base away is much larger, so this may be a read error. The chain links TRBV6-6 to TRBJ2-3; weak D call: TRBD2 (6 bases). Germline V gene data show CDR1 as MNHNY and CDR2 as SVGAGI (reference sequence). CDR3 length: 11 residues. Trimming removed 8 bases at V and 5 bases at J, with 8 bases between. The CDR3 sequence: CASDGGDTQYF. The DNA of the CDR3 is TGTGCCAGCGACGGGGGAGATACGCAGTATTTT.

This clonotype was counted ten times or more. The V gene is TRBV20-1, the J gene TRBJ2-3; the match to TRBD1 covers 8 bases. V shed 4 bases, J shed 3 bases, and the junction held 12 bases outside the gene matches. This CDR3 has 16 amino acids. The germline V gene encodes CDR1 DFQATT and CDR2 SNEGSKA (reference sequence). CDR3 sequence: CSATMIGQGETDTQYF. In nucleotides, the CDR3 is TGCAGTGCTACAATGATCGGACAGGGTGAAACAGATACGCAGTATTTT.

The table lists this clonotype with many counts. One end of the junction varies from germline; a read error may be responsible. The DNA for the CDR3 is TGTGCCAGCAGCCTAGCGGGGGATACAGATACGCAGTATTTT. Amino acid sequence: CASSLAGDTDTQYF. This chain links TRBV7-6 with TRBJ2-3; 10 bases agree with TRBD2. CDR1 and CDR2 (germline): SGHVS, FNYEAQ. The CDR3 extends over 14 amino acids.

This clonotype was found a few times. V gene TRBV4-1 combines with J gene TRBJ2-7; 11 nucleotides match TRBD2. With V trimmed by 3 bases and J by 3 bases, 4 bases remained unmatched. The CDR3 consists of 15 residues. The germline CDR1 and CDR2 sequences are MGHRA and YSYEKL. In nucleotides, the CDR3 is TGCGCCAGCAGCCATGCACTAGCGGGAGACTACGAGCAGTACTTC. Its translation: CASSHALAGDYEQYF.

This clonotype has just a few counts. The genes are TRBV18 and TRBJ2-1; D is perhaps TRBD1 or TRBD2 (5 bases each). V was cut by 1 base and J by 2 bases, with 9 bases left in between. The germline V gene encodes CDR1 KGHSH and CDR2 LQKENI. CDR3 length equals 15 residues. CDR3 bases: TGTGCCAGCTCACCACGGGGGTCGGCCTACAATGAGCAGTTCTTC. It specifies CASSPRGSAYNEQFF.

This clonotype has just a few counts. The CDR3 sequence is CASSVDGGGYTF. DNA of the CDR3: TGTGCCAGCAGCGTAGACGGGGGTGGCTACACCTTC. This chain links TRBV9 with TRBJ1-2; TRBD1 might be the D (5 bases). The CDR3 is 12 residues long. The V end was cut by 0 bases, the J end by 7 bases, with 7 bases between. Germline values: CDR1 SGDLS, CDR2 YYNGEE.